This T cell receptor beta chain stems from a study of CD8 T cells in Susac syndrome. Study summary: Treatment at blood withdrawal was none, corticosteroids, or intravenous immunoglobulin alone in Susac syndrome patients. General study findings and limits: The CD4+ T cell repertoires that were profiled in Susac syndrome showed no clonal expansion.

This clonotype was seen a handful of times. As yet, its antigen is unknown. Purification of the CD8+ and CD4+ T cells relied on negative isolation, and TEMRA cells underwent FACS enrichment. Reverse transcription of about 0.5 to 1 ug RNA was carried out with random hexamers. MiXCR was run by TCRdb on the immunoSEQ multiplex PCR reads, yielding one entry per CDR3 protein. The table has over 120,000 distinct CDR3 sequences, 85% to 95% seen once; the top ten hold approximately 0.13%. V shed 7 bases and J 7 bases; nucleotides not matched to a gene: 13. In germline, CDR1 is SGHRS, CDR2 YFSETQ. This CDR3 spans 17 amino acids.

The rearrangement joins TRBV5-1 to TRBJ2-4; 14 bases match TRBD2. The receptor was derived from a human donor with Susac syndrome. The material sequenced was CD4+ T cells from PBMCs. The CDR3 bases are TGCGCCAGCCGCCCGGGACTAGCGGGAGAGGTGGCGAACATTCAGTACTTC. Its protein product is CASRPGLAGEVANIQYF.